The clone carrying this T cell receptor beta chain was seen more than once but under ten times. What it binds is unknown. V was pared by 5 bases and J by 0 bases, with 10 bases between. Germline V gives CDR1 SGHTA, CDR2 FQGTGA. This CDR3 is 14 amino acids long. The sample is drawn from a study of cytomegalovirus exposure and HLA in healthy donors. Study context: An early release of data contained 75 million to 100 million unique TCRs, which came from HLA-typed donors.

Points from the study as a whole: A highly shared variant cluster was judged a likely technical artifact. The authors enumerated 150 to 200 TCR beta chains as linked to cytomegalovirus.

A multiplex PCR was run with 60 Vbeta primers and 13 Jbeta primers. The assay was immunoSEQ multiplex PCR, and TCRdb's table has in-frame clones only and misses some. The sample yields 130,000 or so clones, 84% seen once. Sequences were obtained from PBMCs. This receptor was obtained from a woman under 30 in good health and CMV-seropositive. V is TRBV7-3 and J is TRBJ1-1, with D perhaps TRBD1 (6 bases). The DNA for the CDR3 is TGTGCCAGCAGCCCCGGACAGCTGAACACTGAAGCTTTCTTT. Translated, it gives CASSPGQLNTEAFF.